This T cell receptor (beta chain) was retrieved from a study of T cells in Graves' hyperthyroidism and ophthalmopathy. Researchers took RNA transcripts and amplified the TCR beta CDR3 regions from them. First-round RT-PCR with HTBI primers amplified the TCR CDR3 region. In TCRdb, the multiplex PCR reads were re-called with MiXCR into one record per CDR3 protein. The profile shows about 510,000 distinct CDR3 sequences, around 43% of them singletons. General study points: Appearing also in blood were most of the thyroid clonotypes expanded above 0.001. A 13 V-J model separated ophthalmopathy from stable hyperthyroidism.

A patient was excluded if there was uncontrolled infection, other autoimmune disease, pregnancy or lactation. Germline assignment: CDR1 DFQATT and CDR2 SNEGSKA (reference sequence). This CDR3 is 14 amino acids long. Trimming shortened V by 4 bases and J by 8 bases, and 18 bases separated the two germline ends. A remark on this clonotype: No antigen is known for it.

The sequenced sample was peripheral blood or thyroid tissue (not recorded which). The receptor was isolated from an adult woman with Graves' disease, either hyperthyroidism or ophthalmopathy (not recorded which). The genes are TRBV20-1 and TRBJ1-5, with D uncertain. In DNA, the CDR3 is TGCAGTGCTATGGGGAACAGCGCAATCGAGCCCCAGCATTTT. As protein: CSAMGNSAIEPQHF.